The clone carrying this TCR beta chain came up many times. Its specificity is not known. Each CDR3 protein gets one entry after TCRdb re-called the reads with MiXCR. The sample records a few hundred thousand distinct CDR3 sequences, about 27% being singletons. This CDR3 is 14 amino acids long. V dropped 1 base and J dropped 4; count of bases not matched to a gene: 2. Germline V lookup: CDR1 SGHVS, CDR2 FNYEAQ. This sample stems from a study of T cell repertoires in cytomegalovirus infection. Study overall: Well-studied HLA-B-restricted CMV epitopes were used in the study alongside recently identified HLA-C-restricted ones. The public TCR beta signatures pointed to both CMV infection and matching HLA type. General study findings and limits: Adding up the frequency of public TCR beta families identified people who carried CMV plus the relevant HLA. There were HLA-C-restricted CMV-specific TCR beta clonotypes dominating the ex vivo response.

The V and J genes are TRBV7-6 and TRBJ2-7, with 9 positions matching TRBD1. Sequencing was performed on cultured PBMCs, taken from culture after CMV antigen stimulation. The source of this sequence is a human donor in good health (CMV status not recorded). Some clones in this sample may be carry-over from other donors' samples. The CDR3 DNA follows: TGTGCCAGCAGCTTAGGCGGACAGGGGTACGAGCAGTACTTC. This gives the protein CASSLGGQGYEQYF.